The 17 T cell receptor beta chains given below trace back to one sample, sequenced in a study of T-cell memory formation after mild COVID-19. TCRdb called the 5' RACE reads again in MiXCR, with one record for every CDR3 protein. This sample has tens of thousands of distinct CDR3 sequences, with over 12% found just once. The sequenced sample consisted of PBMCs or a T cell subset sorted from them (not recorded which). Every receptor here comes from a man in his late teens or twenties who had mild COVID-19 (a few samples of this study predate the infection). Cell type and time point are not known.

CDR3 loop: CSADRGMNTEAFF. As DNA, the CDR3 is TGCAGTGCAGACAGGGGCATGAACACTGAAGCTTTCTTT. The genes are TRBV20-1 and TRBJ1-1; 8 positions match TRBD1. V was pared by 6 bases and J by 0 bases, with 3 bases of the junction left unmatched. This CDR3 spans 13 amino acids. The germline gives CDR1 DFQATT, CDR2 SNEGSKA (reference sequence).

This clonotype was seen a handful of times. This chain connects TRBV4-3 to TRBJ1-2, with D unclear. V lost 0 bases, J lost 4 bases, and 6 bases lay in between. CDR3 length: 13 amino acids. CDR1 LGHNA and CDR2 YSLEER come from the germline V gene. Written as DNA, the CDR3 is TGCGCCAGCAGCCAAGATGGGGTCTATGGCTACACCTTC. Residues: CASSQDGVYGYTF.

The chain links TRBV7-9 to TRBJ2-7; D might be TRBD1 (6 bases). The CDR3 extends over 13 amino acids. Germline loops: CDR1 SEHNR, CDR2 FQNEAQ (reference sequence). V was pared by 4 bases and J by 2 bases, with 9 bases between. DNA of the CDR3: TGTGCCAGCAGCTCAGGGGCAACCTACGAGCAGTACGTC. Translation gives CASSSGATYEQYV.

J is TRBJ2-1 and V is TRBV19; D gene uncertain. The CDR3 covers 13 residues. Trimming cost V 3 bases and J 8 bases, with 11 bases left between them. Germline CDR1 and CDR2: LNHDA and SQIVND (reference sequence). CDR3 residues: CASSMGARDEQFF. The DNA of the CDR3 is TGTGCCAGTAGTATGGGTGCTAGGGATGAGCAGTTCTTC.

This rearrangement joins TRBV13 to TRBJ2-5; a weak D match, TRBD1 (7 bases). Germline CDR1 reads PRHDT; CDR2 reads FYEKMQ (reference sequence). V lost 5 bases and J 2 bases, leaving 15 bases between the germline ends. There are 15 residues in the CDR3. The CDR3 DNA reads TGTGCCAGCAGCCAGACAGGGCGGGGACAAGAGACCCAGTACTTC. It translates to CASSQTGRGQETQYF.

The rearrangement uses TRBV29-1 and TRBJ2-6; D not resolved. The germline V and J ends were trimmed by 8 bases and 1 base, with 6 bases remaining between them. Germline lookup yields CDR1 SQVTM and CDR2 ANQGSEA. The CDR3 has 12 amino acids. DNA for the CDR3: TGCAGCTCAATATCTGGGGCCAACGTCCTGACTTTC. This sequence encodes CSSISGANVLTF.

This clonotype was picked up a small number of times. The genes are TRBV11-2 and TRBJ2-5; no reliable D call. This CDR3 has 14 amino acids. Germline V lookup: CDR1 SGHAT, CDR2 FQNNGV. Deletions cut 5 bases from V and 5 bases from J, with 15 bases between. CDR3 bases: TGTGCCAGCAGCCCGTCGGGTCCTTGGGAGACCCAGTACTTC. It specifies CASSPSGPWETQYF.

For this clonotype: One end of the junction varies from germline; a read error may be responsible. The chain links TRBV7-7 to TRBJ2-5, with 8 bases that match TRBD1. This CDR3 has 15 amino acids. Germline CDR1 SSHAT, CDR2 FNYEAQ (reference sequence). The CDR3 region has the DNA TGTGCTAGCAGCTTTTCAGGGGGCCTGGGGGAGACCCAGTACTTC. Translation gives CASSFSGGLGETQYF.

V and J are TRBV6-5 and TRBJ2-5, with D uncertain. This CDR3 is built from 13 residues. CDR1 is MNHEY, CDR2 SVGAGI, per germline. V was trimmed by 0 bases and J by 7 bases, leaving 9 bases between them. The CDR3 spells CASSYSLPGTQYF. The CDR3, as DNA: TGTGCCAGCAGTTACTCCCTTCCGGGGACCCAGTACTTC.

This clonotype has only a few counts. This chain links TRBV7-6 with TRBJ2-5, with 7 bases identical to TRBD2. The CDR3 has 15 residues. Trimming removed 8 bases from V and 5 bases from J; junction bases left unmatched: 14. Germline values: CDR1 SGHVS, CDR2 FNYEAQ. Written as DNA, the CDR3 is TGTGCCAGCGGCCCTCTCCCCCGGACTAGGGAGACCCAGTACTTC. Translating gives CASGPLPRTRETQYF.

This clonotype has just one count. The chain recombines TRBV20-1 with TRBJ1-5; D unresolved. The CDR3 runs to 10 residues. The V gene lost 6 bases and the J gene lost 7 bases, with 7 bases spanning the gap. Germline loops: CDR1 DFQATT, CDR2 SNEGSKA (reference sequence). In DNA, the CDR3 is TGCAGTGCACAAAGGCAGCCCCAGCATTTT. The encoded protein is CSAQRQPQHF.

The chain carries TRBV18 and TRBJ1-2, with unresolved D. The germline V gene encodes CDR1 KGHSH and CDR2 LQKENI. CDR3 length: 13 amino acids. V lost 9 bases to trimming and J lost 4 bases, with 15 bases between them. The CDR3 sequence: CASRAGTSYGYTF. CDR3 nucleotide sequence: TGTGCCAGTCGCGCAGGCACGAGCTATGGCTACACCTTC. The full variable domain, completed using reference TRBV18 and TRBJ1-2, is NAGVMQNPRHLVRRRGQEARLRCSPMKGHSHVYWYRQLPEEGLKFMVYLQKENIIDESGMPKERFSAEFPKEGPSILRIQQVVRGDSAAYFCASRAGTSYGYTFGSGTRLTVV.

This clonotype showed up just a few times. V usage is TRBV13 and J usage is TRBJ1-2; tentative D call: TRBD1 (5 bases). V lost 0 bases and J 7 bases, leaving 12 bases between the germline ends. The germline gives CDR1 PRHDT, CDR2 FYEKMQ (reference sequence). There are 14 residues in the CDR3. The CDR3 sequence: CASSLGGTLAGYTF. The CDR3 DNA reads as TGTGCCAGCAGCTTAGGAGGGACTTTAGCTGGCTACACCTTC.

The chain joins TRBV7-3 to TRBJ2-3; possibly TRBD2 for D (7 bases). The CDR3 extends over 16 amino acids. The V end was cut by 5 bases, the J end by 2 bases, with 17 bases between. Germline V lookup: CDR1 SGHTA, CDR2 FQGTGA. DNA for the CDR3: TGTGCCAGCAGCCCCCGCCGCGGGGGCCTCACAGATACGCAGTATTTT. Encoded protein: CASSPRRGGLTDTQYF.

This sequence joins TRBV12-5 and TRBJ2-7, with D possibly TRBD1 on 5 matching bases. Germline CDR1 is LGHNT and CDR2 is FRNRAP. Between the trimmed V and J ends, which lost 4 bases and 4 bases, there was a span of 20 bases. The CDR3 is 16 amino acids. The CDR3 DNA reads as TGTGCTAGTGGTTCATCCAACGGACGAAGACAGTACGAGCAGTACTTC. It codes for CASGSSNGRRQYEQYF.

This clonotype was observed many times. This chain uses TRBV11-1 with TRBJ2-7; 7 positions match TRBD1. Germline V gives CDR1 SGHAT, CDR2 FQDESV (reference sequence). The CDR3 is 14 amino acids. With 5 bases clipped from V and 4 bases from J, the junction kept 8 bases outside the gene matches. The CDR3 nucleotides read TGTGCCAGCAGCCTCGAGGGACAGTGGTACGAGCAGTACGTC. As protein: CASSLEGQWYEQYV.

J is TRBJ2-2 and V is TRBV29-1; D is possibly TRBD2 (6 bases). Deletions cut 7 bases from V and 5 bases from J, with 17 bases between. The CDR3 length is 14 residues. Germline values: CDR1 SQVTM, CDR2 ANQGSEA. This CDR3 is CSALGGARTGELFF. As DNA, the CDR3 is TGCAGCGCCCTTGGAGGGGCTCGTACCGGGGAGCTGTTTTTT.